Each of the 30 T cell receptor beta chains below was sequenced from the same sample in a study of the immune and genomic landscape of osteosarcoma. Primary, local recurrence and metastasis osteosarcoma tumors were taken after treatment from poor-prognosis patients. Clones were sequenced by immunoSEQ multiplex PCR, and TCRdb holds only the in-frame ones, with some missing. The profile shows more than 8,000 clones, 55% to 75% of them singletons. Sample: osteosarcoma tumor tissue from the lung. These receptors were taken from a human donor with osteosarcoma.

CDR3 DNA: TGCGCCAGCAGCTTGGACGGGACAGAAACCGGGGAGCTGTTTTTT. It is translated as CASSLDGTETGELFF. The chain combines TRBV5-1 with TRBJ2-2, with 7 positions matching TRBD1. Trimming cost V 0 bases and J 5 bases; bases outside gene matches: 4. From germline, CDR1 is SGHRS and CDR2 YFSETQ. CDR3 length: 15 amino acids.

The CDR3 reads CASSLQETQYF. The CDR3, as DNA: TGTGCCAGCAGCCTGCAAGAGACCCAGTACTTC. V is TRBV7-2 and J is TRBJ2-5; D call uncertain. Per germline, CDR1 SGHTA and CDR2 FQGNSA. The CDR3 runs 11 residues. V was cut by 5 bases and J by 2 bases, with 3 bases left in between.

The chain uses TRBV27 and TRBJ1-2; tentatively, D is TRBD1 (6 bases). Germline values: CDR1 MNHEY, CDR2 SMNVEV (reference sequence). The CDR3 consists of 16 residues. Trimming removed 3 bases at V and 5 bases at J, with 19 bases between. The CDR3 DNA sequence: TGTGCCAGCAGTTTGCAGGGGCCCCCCTTTCTATATGGCTACACCTTC. As protein: CASSLQGPPFLYGYTF.

The chain joins TRBV5-1 to TRBJ1-2; possible D gene TRBD1, 5 bases. CDR3 length: 14 amino acids. Germline CDR1 reads SGHRS; CDR2 reads YFSETQ. Trimming took off 3 bases at V and 6 bases at J, with 15 bases between the two ends. The CDR3: CASSWEGLGDGYTF. The CDR3 DNA follows: TGCGCCAGCAGCTGGGAGGGACTCGGGGATGGCTACACCTTC.

This chain connects TRBV6-1 to TRBJ2-3; D perhaps matches TRBD2 (6 bases). This CDR3 has 14 residues. The germline CDR1 and CDR2 sequences are MNHNS and SASEGT. Trimming cost V 3 bases and J 3 bases, with 10 bases left between them. In DNA form, the CDR3 reads TGTGCCAGCAGTGAGGCGGGAACGACAGATACGCAGTATTTT. Translation gives CASSEAGTTDTQYF.

V usage is TRBV9 and J usage is TRBJ2-3; D is unresolved. The CDR3 loop spans 16 amino acids. Germline V gene lookup returns CDR1 SGDLS and CDR2 YYNGEE. V was trimmed by 0 bases and J by 2 bases, leaving 13 bases between them. CDR3 residues: CASSVGWVLTTDTQYF. The CDR3 DNA sequence: TGTGCCAGCAGCGTAGGGTGGGTTTTAACCACAGATACGCAGTATTTT.

The chain recombines TRBV27 with TRBJ2-2; D might be TRBD2 (6 bases). The CDR3 sequence is 15 residues long. CDR1 is MNHEY, CDR2 SMNVEV, per germline (reference sequence). The V end was cut by 6 bases, the J end by 5 bases, with 16 bases between. CDR3 nucleotides: TGTGCCAGCAGCCCCCGGGGGACCTTAACCGGGGAGCTGTTTTTT. It codes for CASSPRGTLTGELFF.

In this sample, this clone turned up a few times. The chain recombines TRBV28 with TRBJ1-5; D unclear. V lost 4 bases to trimming and J lost 3 bases, with 10 bases between them. The CDR3 extends over 14 amino acids. Germline-derived CDR1 and CDR2 are MDHEN and SYDVKM. CDR3 bases: TGTGCCAGCAGTTCCTTTGTCCTCAATCAGCCCCAGCATTTT. Protein product: CASSSFVLNQPQHF.

The rearrangement uses TRBV9 and TRBJ2-6, with 12 bases lining up with TRBD2. After removal of 0 bases from V and 4 bases from J, the junction contained 5 bases not matched to a gene. Per germline, CDR1 SGDLS and CDR2 YYNGEE. This CDR3 contains 18 residues. The CDR3 DNA sequence: TGTGCCAGCAGCGTAGGGGGACTAGCGGGTCCCGGGGCCAACGTCCTGACTTTC. Translated, it gives CASSVGGLAGPGANVLTF.

CDR3 nucleotide sequence: TGTGCCAGCAGTGACAATAGCAATCAGCCCCAGCATTTT. Amino acids: CASSDNSNQPQHF. V usage is TRBV6-4 and J usage is TRBJ1-5; D unclear. CDR1 MRHNA and CDR2 SNTAGT come from the germline V gene. This CDR3 is 13 amino acids long. Trimming took off 2 bases at V and 0 bases at J, with 2 bases between the two ends.

The chain links TRBV28 to TRBJ2-7; D is unresolved. Germline CDR1 is MDHEN and CDR2 is SYDVKM. With 3 bases removed from V and 5 bases from J, the gap between germline ends came to 14 bases. There are 14 residues in the CDR3. The CDR3 DNA is TGTGCCAGCAGTTTCTTGCCTAGGTCCAACGAGCAGTACTTC. Amino acids: CASSFLPRSNEQYF. Filled out from reference TRBV28 and TRBJ2-7, the complete variable domain reads DVKVTQSSRYLVKRTGEKVFLECVQDMDHENMFWYRQDPGLGLRLIYFSYDVKMKEKGDIPEGYSVSREKKERFSLILESASTNQTSMYLCASSFLPRSNEQYFGPGTRLTVT.

This rearrangement joins TRBV7-8 to TRBJ2-3, with 11 bases lining up with TRBD2. The germline CDR1 and CDR2 sequences are SGHVS and FQNEAQ. V lost 6 bases to trimming and J lost 2 bases; unmatched junction nucleotides: 7. This CDR3 has 16 amino acids. This CDR3 is CASSIAGGRYTDTQYF. The CDR3 DNA reads as TGTGCCAGCAGTATAGCGGGAGGGCGGTACACAGATACGCAGTATTTT.

V is TRBV5-1 and J is TRBJ2-2; TRBD1 matches 7 bases. The germline V gene has CDR1 SGHRS and CDR2 YFSETQ. The length of the CDR3 is 14 residues. The V gene end was trimmed by 4 bases and the J gene end by 3 bases; junction bases not matched to a gene: 3. The CDR3 here is CASSRDSDTGELFF. The CDR3, as DNA: TGCGCCAGCAGCCGGGACAGCGACACCGGGGAGCTGTTTTTT.

This clone was found a few times. V is TRBV7-8 and J is TRBJ1-5, with a tentative D call TRBD1 (6 bases). Germline values: CDR1 SGHVS, CDR2 FQNEAQ. CDR3 length: 17 amino acids. The V and J ends lost 4 bases and 1 base respectively, with 17 bases between them. Written as DNA, the CDR3 is TGTGCCAGCAGCTCCGACTCAGGGGCACACAGCAATCAGCCCCAGCATTTT. Translation: CASSSDSGAHSNQPQHF.

V and J are TRBV11-2 and TRBJ2-1; 8 nucleotides align to TRBD2. There are 17 residues in the CDR3. CDR1 and CDR2 from the germline V gene are SGHAT and FQNNGV. The junction had 13 bases not matched to a gene; V was cut back by 2 bases and J by 7 bases. For the CDR3, the DNA is TGTGCCAGCAGCTTATTTGTCCGGGGCGGGAGGATGAATGAGCAGTTCTTC. Its translation: CASSLFVRGGRMNEQFF.

The chain combines TRBV6-1 with TRBJ1-3, with a possible D match to TRBD1 (6 bases). CDR3 length: 15 amino acids. From germline, CDR1 is MNHNS and CDR2 SASEGT. V was shortened by 8 bases and J by 0 bases, with 14 bases between the two germline ends. CDR3 residues: CASEGGTYSGNTIYF. As DNA, the CDR3 is TGTGCCAGCGAGGGGGGTACCTACTCTGGAAACACCATATATTTT.

The chain recombines TRBV7-9 with TRBJ2-3, with 8 bases matching TRBD2. The CDR3 spans 15 residues. V was clipped by 5 bases and J by 4 bases; unmatched bases: 8. CDR1 is SEHNR, CDR2 FQNEAQ, per germline (reference sequence). In nucleotides, the CDR3 is TGTGCCAGCAGCCCTGGTCAAGCGGGGGCAGATACGCAGTATTTT. This translates into CASSPGQAGADTQYF.

This clone was observed a single time. The chain couples TRBV27 to TRBJ2-7; 7 bases match TRBD1. There are 11 residues in the CDR3. Germline values: CDR1 MNHEY, CDR2 SMNVEV (reference sequence). V dropped 5 bases and J dropped 10; count of bases not matched to a gene: 5. CDR3 DNA: TGTGCCAGCAGTCAGACAGGGTCTCAGTACTTC. It is translated as CASSQTGSQYF.

The chain is built from TRBV6-4 and TRBJ1-1; D uncertain. Trimming pared 11 bases from V and 1 base from J, leaving 14 bases between. CDR1 MRHNA and CDR2 SNTAGT come from the germline V gene. The CDR3 sequence is 13 residues long. CDR3 nucleotides: TGTGCCTCCAGCCCGGAGGAGAACACTGAAGCTTTCTTT. Translation gives CASSPEENTEAFF.

A few counts support this clone. V is TRBV25-1 and J is TRBJ2-3, with a tentative D call TRBD2 (6 bases). Trimming stripped 2 bases from V and 0 bases from J, with 9 bases between. The CDR3 runs to 15 residues. Germline V gene sequence: CDR1 MGHDK, CDR2 SYGVNS. In nucleotides, the CDR3 is TGTGCCAGCAGTGAAGCGGGGCTCAGCACAGATACGCAGTATTTT. This codes for CASSEAGLSTDTQYF.

The CDR3 spells CASSLARIENSPLHF. CDR3 DNA sequence: TGTGCCAGCAGTTTGGCGAGGATTGAGAATTCACCCCTCCACTTT. This chain joins TRBV28 and TRBJ1-6; D uncertain. Deletions cut 3 bases from V and 7 bases from J, with 13 bases between. This CDR3 has 15 amino acids. Germline V gene lookup returns CDR1 MDHEN and CDR2 SYDVKM.

This chain connects TRBV21-1 to TRBJ2-5; the table assigns TRBD2, which was not confirmed against the DNA. TRBV21-1 is annotated as a pseudogene. The CDR3 has 15 amino acids. The CDR3 region has the DNA TGTGCCAGCAGCAAAGTGGAGGGTAGGGGAGAGACCCAGTACTTC. Its protein product is CASSKVEGRGETQYF.

This clone has a handful of counts. V is TRBV5-3 and J is TRBJ2-1, with D uncertain. TRBV5-3 is an open reading frame whose function is uncertain. This CDR3 has 14 amino acids. The V end was cut by 0 bases, the J end by 0 bases, with 4 bases between. The CDR3 here is CARSLDSSYNEQFF. DNA of the CDR3: TGTGCCAGAAGCTTGGACAGCTCCTACAATGAGCAGTTCTTC.

This clone was detected only a few times. This sequence joins TRBV4-2 and TRBJ1-3; D remains unclear. V was shortened by 2 bases and J by 0 bases, with 11 bases between the two germline ends. CDR1 is LGHNA, CDR2 YNFKEQ, per germline. The CDR3 extends over 16 amino acids. For the CDR3, the DNA is TGTGCCAGCAGCCAAAGGACCCTTGACTCTGGAAACACCATATATTTT. Protein sequence: CASSQRTLDSGNTIYF.

The chain couples TRBV11-2 to TRBJ2-2; 7 positions agree with TRBD1. From germline, CDR1 is SGHAT and CDR2 FQNNGV. CDR3 size: 15 residues. The junction had 3 bases not matched to a gene; V was cut back by 2 bases and J by 3 bases. The CDR3 loop is CASSLFQGDTGELFF. In nucleotides, the CDR3 is TGTGCCAGCAGCTTATTCCAGGGGGACACCGGGGAGCTGTTTTTT.

The rearrangement joins TRBV4-1 to TRBJ2-6; D call uncertain. The CDR3 spans 18 residues. V lost 0 bases and J 0 bases, leaving 12 bases between the germline ends. Germline assignment: CDR1 MGHRA and CDR2 YSYEKL. The CDR3 nucleotides are TGCGCCAGCAGCCAAGATCAACCCCTGGGCTCTGGGGCCAACGTCCTGACTTTC. Encoded protein: CASSQDQPLGSGANVLTF.

This clone ranks as large. V and J are TRBV7-9 and TRBJ2-7; 9 bases map to TRBD1. Per the germline V gene, CDR1 is SEHNR and CDR2 is FQNEAQ (reference sequence). The CDR3 totals 16 residues. Trimming at V came to 1 base and at J to 4 bases, leaving 8 bases not matched to a gene. In DNA form, the CDR3 reads TGTGCCAGCAGCTTAGATGGGACAGGGAGGAATTACGAGCAGTACTTC. Encoded protein: CASSLDGTGRNYEQYF.

CDR3 sequence (DNA): TGTGCCAGCAGCTTAGGGCAGGGGGCCGGTGAGACCCAGTACTTC. This sequence encodes CASSLGQGAGETQYF. The chain is built from TRBV7-3 and TRBJ2-5; 8 bases agree with TRBD1. V gave up 2 bases and J gave up 5 bases; unmatched junction bases: 7. The germline V gene has CDR1 SGHTA and CDR2 FQGTGA. The length of the CDR3 is 15 residues.

This clone was picked up one time. The chain recombines TRBV19 with TRBJ2-1; TRBD2 aligns across 12 bases. The CDR3 length is 15 residues. Germline V CDR1 and CDR2: LNHDA, SQIVND (reference sequence). V lost 7 bases and J lost 6; bases outside the gene matches: 7. CDR3 residues: CASTRLAGVTNEQFF. CDR3 nucleotides: TGTGCCAGTACCCGACTAGCGGGAGTAACCAATGAGCAGTTCTTC. The whole variable domain, remainder taken from reference TRBV19 and TRBJ2-1, is DGGITQSPKYLFRKEGQNVTLSCEQNLNHDAMYWYRQDPGQGLRLIYYSQIVNDFQKGDIAEGYSVSREKKESFPLTVTSAQKNPTAFYLCASTRLAGVTNEQFFGPGTRLTVL.

This clone occurred once. The V call is TRBV4-1, the J call TRBJ2-6, with a weak D call TRBD2 (5 bases). V was pared by 1 base and J by 2 bases, with 9 bases between. The CDR3 length is 16 residues. CDR1 is MGHRA, CDR2 YSYEKL, per germline. The CDR3 protein is CASSQASGTGANVLTF. The CDR3, as DNA: TGCGCCAGCAGCCAAGCCTCGGGGACTGGGGCCAACGTCCTGACTTTC.